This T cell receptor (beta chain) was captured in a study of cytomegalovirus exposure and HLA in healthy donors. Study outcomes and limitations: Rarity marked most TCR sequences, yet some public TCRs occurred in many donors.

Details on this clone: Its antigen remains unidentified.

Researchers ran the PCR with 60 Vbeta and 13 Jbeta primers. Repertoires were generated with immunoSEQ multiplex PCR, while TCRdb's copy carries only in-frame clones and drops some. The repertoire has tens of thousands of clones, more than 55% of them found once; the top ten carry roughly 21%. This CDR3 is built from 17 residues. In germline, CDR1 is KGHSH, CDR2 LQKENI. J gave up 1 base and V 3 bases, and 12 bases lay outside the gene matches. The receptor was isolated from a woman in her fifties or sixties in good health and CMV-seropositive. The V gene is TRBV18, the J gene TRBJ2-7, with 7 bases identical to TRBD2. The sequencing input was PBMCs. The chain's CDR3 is CASSPVSGGSGSYEQYF. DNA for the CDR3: TGTGCCAGCTCACCCGTCTCGGGAGGCTCGGGATCCTACGAGCAGTACTTC.